A selection of T cell receptor beta chains follows, all from one sample in a study of control samples from healthy donors and cancer patients. Profiled with immunoSEQ multiplex PCR; TCRdb holds only in-frame clones, not every one. This sample yields 90,000 to 130,000 clones, of which roughly 90% are seen a single time; around 3.9% belongs to the top ten. The sequenced material came from PBMCs. These receptors were collected from a woman aged 55 to 70 with lung cancer. CDR3s include the opening cysteine and the closing phenylalanine or tryptophan. A D gene is named only where the DNA matches it firmly. Expanded clones get a size class; other rows say once, few or many, or leave the size out.

D gene	V gene	clone size	J gene	CDR3 DNA	CDR3 protein
TRBD1	TRBV5-4	NA	TRBJ2-2	TGTGCCAGCAGCTTGAAACAGGGGGCGACCGGGGAGCTGTTTTTT	CASSLKQGATGELFF
NA	TRBV12-3/TRBV12-4	NA	TRBJ2-7	TGTGCCAGCAGTTTCTCGTATTCGGAGCAGTACTTC	CASSFSYSEQYF
TRBD2	TRBV7-3	NA	TRBJ2-5	TGTGCCAGCAGCCAGACTAGCGGGGGAGGCGAGACCCAGTACTTC	CASSQTSGGGETQYF
TRBD2	TRBV7-9	NA	TRBJ2-3	TGTGCCAGCAGTTTAGGTCTCCTAGCGGGAGATGCGGATACGCAGTATTTT	CASSLGLLAGDADTQYF
NA	TRBV16	NA	TRBJ1-5	TGTGCCAGCAGCTCGCAACGGCCGAGGAATCAGCCCCAGCATTTT	CASSSQRPRNQPQHF
NA	TRBV6-5	NA	TRBJ2-7	TGTGCCAGCAGTCACCCCTACGAGCAGTACTTC	CASSHPYEQYF
NA	TRBV7-7	NA	TRBJ2-6	TGTGCTAGCAGCTTATCTTTTCCCGGGACACACTCTGGGGCCAACGTCCTGACTTTC	CASSLSFPGTHSGANVLTF
TRBD1	TRBV29-1	NA	TRBJ1-3	TGCAGCGTGTACTACAGGGGGAGGGACACCATATATTTT	CSVYYRGRDTIYF
TRBD1	TRBV29-1	NA	TRBJ1-2	TGCAGCGCCCTTGGGACAGGCGCCGGCGGCCACACCTTC	CSALGTGAGGHTF
TRBD1	TRBV4-2	NA	TRBJ1-1	TGTGCCAGCAGCCAAGTTCCTCGCTCGGACAGGGGTTTTGAAGCTTTCTTT	CASSQVPRSDRGFEAFF
TRBD2	TRBV27	NA	TRBJ2-7	TGTGCCAGCAGGACCAGCGGGAGTTCCGTGCAGTACTTC	CASRTSGSSVQYF
NA	TRBV27	NA	TRBJ2-7	TGTGCCAGCAGTTTAGATCTATCCGTAAGCTCCTACGAGCAGTACTTC	CASSLDLSVSSYEQYF
TRBD1	TRBV5-1	NA	TRBJ1-3	TGCGCCAGCAGCCCCCGACAGGGGCCCTTCTCTGGAAACACCATATATTTT	CASSPRQGPFSGNTIYF
NA	TRBV5-1	NA	TRBJ2-1	TGCGCCAGCAGCTTGGGGGGGCAGATTTACAATGAGCAGTTCTTC	CASSLGGQIYNEQFF
TRBD1	TRBV19	NA	TRBJ2-5	TGTGCCAGTAGTTATGGGACAGCCCAAGAGACCCAGTACTTC	CASSYGTAQETQYF
TRBD1	TRBV19	NA	TRBJ2-3	TGTGCCAGTAGTATCCGGGGACAGAGGGAGGATACGCAGTATTTT	CASSIRGQREDTQYF
NA	TRBV6-5	once	TRBJ1-1	TGTGCCAGCAGTTACTTGTCAGGGGCCACTGAAGCTTTCTTT	CASSYLSGATEAFF
TRBD1	TRBV19	NA	TRBJ2-3	TGTGCCAGTAGTATAGAACAGGGGGCTGCAGATACGCAGTATTTT	CASSIEQGAADTQYF
TRBD1	TRBV7-9	once	TRBJ2-1	TGTGCCAGCAGCTTCAGACAGGGCAATGAGCAGTTCTTC	CASSFRQGNEQFF
TRBD2	TRBV6-5	NA	TRBJ2-7	TGTGCCAGCAGGCTGGGAGGGGCAGGGGAGCAGTACTTC	CASRLGGAGEQYF
NA	TRBV11-2	NA	TRBJ2-3	TGTGCCAGCAGCTTAGAGGTCACAGATACGCAGTATTTT	CASSLEVTDTQYF
TRBD1	TRBV5-1	NA	TRBJ1-4	TGCGCCAGCAGCTTGGGACAGGGTAATGAAAAACTGTTTTTT	CASSLGQGNEKLFF
NA	TRBV12-5	NA	TRBJ1-1	TGTGCTAGTGGACCCCAGGGCTCTGAAGCTTTCTTT	CASGPQGSEAFF
NA	TRBV13	NA	TRBJ1-6	TGTGCCAGCAGCCGACAGGATTATAATTCACCCCTCCACTTT	CASSRQDYNSPLHF
NA	TRBV10-3	NA	TRBJ1-1	TGTGCCATCAGCGGCGAGGACTATAACACTGAAGCTTTCTTT	CAISGEDYNTEAFF
TRBD2	TRBV29-1	NA	TRBJ2-1	TGCAGCGTTCGGGCGGGAGAAGCGAATGAGCAGTTCTTC	CSVRAGEANEQFF
TRBD1	TRBV5-1	NA	TRBJ1-2	TGCGCCAGCAGCTTGGCGCCGCTGACGGGACAGACCTATGGCTACACCTTC	CASSLAPLTGQTYGYTF
TRBD1	TRBV7-6	NA	TRBJ2-5	TGTGCCAGCAGCTTAGCGGGGACAGCCCAAGAGACCCAGTACTTC	CASSLAGTAQETQYF
NA	TRBV5-1	NA	TRBJ2-5	TGCGCCAGCAGCATTGGCAGGGGACTAGAGACCCAGTACTTC	CASSIGRGLETQYF
TRBD2	TRBV12-5	NA	TRBJ2-3	TGTGCTAGTGGTCACGGGACTAGCGGGGTTAATACGCAGTATTTT	CASGHGTSGVNTQYF
TRBD2	TRBV5-1	few	TRBJ2-3	TGCGCCAGCAGCTTGGTACTAGCGGTCACAGATACGCAGTATTTT	CASSLVLAVTDTQYF
TRBD1	TRBV5-1	NA	TRBJ1-2	TGCGCCAGCAGCTCCGGACAGGGGGGGTTATATGGCTACACCTTC	CASSSGQGGLYGYTF
TRBD1	TRBV2	once	TRBJ2-3	TGTGCCAGCAGTGGGCTCAGGGGGCGCTCAGATACGCAGTATTTT	CASSGLRGRSDTQYF
NA	TRBV18	NA	TRBJ1-2	TGTGCCAGCTCACGTTCGGGGGATGGCTACACCTTC	CASSRSGDGYTF
TRBD2	TRBV30	NA	TRBJ2-3	TGTGCCTGGGACGGGGGGGATGAAACGATGGATACGCAGTATTTT	CAWDGGDETMDTQYF
TRBD2	TRBV9	NA	TRBJ2-3	TGTGCCAGCAGCCTGGGACTAGCGACTAGCACAGATACGCAGTATTTT	CASSLGLATSTDTQYF
NA	TRBV29-1	NA	TRBJ2-1	TGCAGCGTTGTCCGTACCTCCTACAATGAGCAGTTCTTC	CSVVRTSYNEQFF
NA	TRBV6-5	NA	TRBJ1-1	TGTGCCAGCAGTCCCCCGGGACTGACGAACACTGAAGCTTTCTTT	CASSPPGLTNTEAFF
TRBD1	TRBV5-4	NA	TRBJ1-6	TGTGCCAGCAGCACAGGACAGGGGGGACCCCTCCACTTT	CASSTGQGGPLHF
NA	TRBV9	NA	TRBJ1-1	TGTGCCAGCAGTCCAGCTATGGGTACTGAAGCTTTCTTT	CASSPAMGTEAFF
TRBD1	TRBV20-1	NA	TRBJ1-4	TGCAGTGCTAGTAAGGGGGCGGCTAATGAAAAACTGTTTTTT	CSASKGAANEKLFF
TRBD1	TRBV7-6	once	TRBJ1-5	TGTGCCAGCAGCTTGACAGGGAACTCCAATCAGCCCCAGCATTTT	CASSLTGNSNQPQHF
NA	TRBV6-2/TRBV6-3	NA	TRBJ2-6	TGTGCCAGCAGTGGTGGACGGATCTCTGGGGCCAACGTCCTGACTTTC	CASSGGRISGANVLTF
NA	TRBV28	NA	TRBJ1-5	TGTGCCAGTCGGGAAGGCAATCAGCCCCAGCATTTT	CASREGNQPQHF
NA	TRBV7-2	NA	TRBJ1-1	TGTGCCAGCAGCTTACCTCAATACAGAGAAGCTTTCTTT	CASSLPQYREAFF
TRBD2	TRBV10-3	NA	TRBJ2-7	TGTGCCATCAGCCGCGGGGGGTACGAGCAGTACTTC	CAISRGGYEQYF
TRBD2	TRBV24-1	NA	TRBJ2-5	TGTGCCACCAGTGCTTCTAGCGGGAGGGGTGGGGAGACCCAGTACTTC	CATSASSGRGGETQYF
NA	TRBV5-1	NA	TRBJ2-7	TGCGCCAGCAGCTTGGGACCCGGGTCCACCTACGAGCAGTACTTC	CASSLGPGSTYEQYF
TRBD1	TRBV5-4	NA	TRBJ2-7	TGTGCCAGCAGCACTCCGGACAGGGGATACTACGAGCAGTACTTC	CASSTPDRGYYEQYF